The rows below give T cell receptor beta chains drawn from one sample of a study of T cells in Graves' hyperthyroidism and ophthalmopathy. TCRdb fed the multiplex PCR reads into MiXCR, producing one record per CDR3 protein. The top ten hold about 31% of the sample, which has around 500,000 distinct CDR3 sequences, 15% to 20% seen once. Sample: blood. Source of these receptors: a woman aged 25 to 39 with Graves' ophthalmopathy. Each CDR3 is given with its conserved first and last residue. The D gene is left open where the match is weak. Some rows mark clone size as missing; the rest say once, few, many or name a class of expanded clone.

v_gene	j_gene	d_gene	abundance	CDR3nt	CDR3aa
TRBV11-2	TRBJ2-2	.	many	TGTGCCAGCAGCTTTGGTCAGCGGGCCGGGGAGCTGTTTTTT	CASSFGQRAGELFF
TRBV6-2/TRBV6-3	TRBJ1-1	.	many	TGTGCCAGCAGTTATTTCGCCGGAGGGACTGAAGCTTTCTTT	CASSYFAGGTEAFF
TRBV12-3/TRBV12-4	TRBJ1-2	TRBD1	many	TGTGCCAGCAGTTTAGGACAGGGGAATGGCTACACCTTC	CASSLGQGNGYTF
TRBV6-1	TRBJ1-3	.	.	TGTGCCAGCAGCTCCGTAGGGGGTGGAAACACCATATATTTT	CASSSVGGGNTIYF
TRBV3-1	TRBJ2-3	TRBD2	many	TGTGCCAGCAGCCCAAGCGGGAGGATGATCGATACGCAGTATTTT	CASSPSGRMIDTQYF
TRBV7-9	TRBJ2-1	TRBD1	few	TGTGCCAGCAGCCCTGGACAGGACCCCTACAATGAGCAGTTCTTC	CASSPGQDPYNEQFF
TRBV27	TRBJ2-3	.	few	TGTGCCAGCAGGCCGGGACCCTTCTCGCGATTTAATACGCAGTATTTT	CASRPGPFSRFNTQYF
TRBV3-1	TRBJ1-4	TRBD1	many	TGTGCCAGCAGCCCAGGGACAGACCCAACTAATGAAAAACTGTTTTTT	CASSPGTDPTNEKLFF
TRBV12-5	TRBJ2-2	.	few	TGTGCTAGTGCTCCGGGGGACAGAACCTACACCGGGGAGCTGTTTTTT	CASAPGDRTYTGELFF
TRBV30	TRBJ2-3	.	many	TGTGCCTTTTGCACGGGGCCCGGCGTTATCGATACGCAGTATTTT	CAFCTGPGVIDTQYF
TRBV19	TRBJ1-1	TRBD1	many	TGTGCCAGTAGGGGACAGGGCAACACTGAAGCTTTCTTT	CASRGQGNTEAFF